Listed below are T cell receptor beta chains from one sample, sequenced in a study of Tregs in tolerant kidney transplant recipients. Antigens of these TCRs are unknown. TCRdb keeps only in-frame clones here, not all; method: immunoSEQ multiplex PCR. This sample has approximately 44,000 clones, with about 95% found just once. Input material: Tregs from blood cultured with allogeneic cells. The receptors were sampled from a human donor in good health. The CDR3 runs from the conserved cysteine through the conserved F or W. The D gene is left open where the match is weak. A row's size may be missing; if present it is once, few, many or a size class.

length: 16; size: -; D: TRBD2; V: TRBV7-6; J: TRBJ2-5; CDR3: CASSQGLAGGQETQYF; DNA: TGTGCCAGCAGCCAGGGACTAGCGGGAGGACAAGAGACCCAGTACTTC
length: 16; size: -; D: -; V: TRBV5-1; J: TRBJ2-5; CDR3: CASSLGGLVAQETQYF; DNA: TGCGCCAGCAGCTTAGGGGGGCTAGTAGCCCAAGAGACCCAGTACTTC
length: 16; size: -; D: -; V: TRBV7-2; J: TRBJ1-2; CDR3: CASSFSTGLGNYGYTF; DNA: TGTGCCAGCAGCTTTTCTACAGGGTTAGGGAACTATGGCTACACCTTC
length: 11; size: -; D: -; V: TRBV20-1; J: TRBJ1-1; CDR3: CSATRGLEAFF; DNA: TGCAGTGCTACCCGGGGCCTTGAAGCTTTCTTT
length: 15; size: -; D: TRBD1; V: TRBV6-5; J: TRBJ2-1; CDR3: CASRRGQGTYNEQFF; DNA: TGTGCCAGCAGGCGCGGACAGGGAACTTACAATGAGCAGTTCTTC
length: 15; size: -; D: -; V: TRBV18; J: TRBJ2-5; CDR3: CASSPWSGSRETQYF; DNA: TGTGCCAGCTCACCATGGTCAGGGAGTCGAGAGACCCAGTACTTC
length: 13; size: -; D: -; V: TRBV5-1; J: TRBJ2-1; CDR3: CASSLGLDNEQFF; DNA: TGCGCCAGCAGCTTGGGACTAGACAATGAGCAGTTCTTC
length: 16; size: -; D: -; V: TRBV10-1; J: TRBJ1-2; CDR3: CASINTGTGTNYGYTF; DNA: TGCGCCAGCATCAACACTGGGACGGGAACGAACTATGGCTACACCTTC
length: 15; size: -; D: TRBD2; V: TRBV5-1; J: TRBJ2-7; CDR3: CASSFGLAGSYEQYF; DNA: TGCGCCAGCAGCTTCGGACTAGCGGGCTCCTACGAGCAGTACTTC
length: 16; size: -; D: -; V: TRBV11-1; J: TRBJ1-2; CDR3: CASSAGPTHWGYGYTF; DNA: TGTGCCAGCAGCGCCGGACCGACCCACTGGGGCTATGGCTACACCTTC
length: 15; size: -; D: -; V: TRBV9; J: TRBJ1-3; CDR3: CASSVGGLSGNTIYF; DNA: TGTGCCAGCAGCGTAGGAGGGTTGAGTGGAAACACCATATATTTT
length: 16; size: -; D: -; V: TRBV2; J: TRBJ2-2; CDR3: CASSEYYGRSTGELFF; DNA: TGTGCCAGCAGTGAATATTATGGCAGAAGCACCGGGGAGCTGTTTTTT
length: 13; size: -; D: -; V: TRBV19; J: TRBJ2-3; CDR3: CASSPRTTDTQYF; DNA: TGTGCCAGTAGTCCTCGGACCACAGATACGCAGTATTTT
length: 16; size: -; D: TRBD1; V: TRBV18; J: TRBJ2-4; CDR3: CASSPRTGRAKNIQYF; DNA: TGTGCCAGCTCACCTAGGACAGGGAGAGCCAAAAACATTCAGTACTTC
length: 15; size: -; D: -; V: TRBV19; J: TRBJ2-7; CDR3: CASSRDTTLDYEQYF; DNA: TGTGCCAGTAGTCGGGACACTACGCTGGACTACGAGCAGTACTTC
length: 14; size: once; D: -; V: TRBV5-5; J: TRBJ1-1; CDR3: CASSLLEVGTEAFF; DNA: TGTGCCAGCAGCTTGCTGGAGGTGGGCACTGAAGCTTTCTTT
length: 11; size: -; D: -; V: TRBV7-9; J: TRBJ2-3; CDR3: CASRGPLSQYF; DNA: TGTGCCAGCAGGGGGCCCTTATCGCAGTATTTT
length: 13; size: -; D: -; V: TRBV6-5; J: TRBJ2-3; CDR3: CASSYDLSDTQYF; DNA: TGTGCCAGCAGTTACGACCTCTCGGATACGCAGTATTTT
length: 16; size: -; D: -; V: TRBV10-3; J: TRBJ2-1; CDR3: CAISELRRSSYNEQFF; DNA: TGTGCCATCAGTGAGCTCCGGCGCAGCTCCTACAATGAGCAGTTCTTC
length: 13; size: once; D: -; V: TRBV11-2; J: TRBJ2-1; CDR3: CASRGAKYNEQFF; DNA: TGTGCCAGCAGAGGGGCTAAATACAATGAGCAGTTCTTC
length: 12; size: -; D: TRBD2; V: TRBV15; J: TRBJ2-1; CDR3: CATSSGRDEQFF; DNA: TGTGCCACCAGCAGCGGGAGGGATGAGCAGTTCTTC
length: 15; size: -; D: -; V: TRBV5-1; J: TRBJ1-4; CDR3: CASSFEGEGSEKLFF; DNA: TGCGCCAGCAGCTTCGAGGGGGAGGGAAGTGAAAAACTGTTTTTT
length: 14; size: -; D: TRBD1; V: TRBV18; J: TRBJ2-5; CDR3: CASSPTGTEETQYF; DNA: TGTGCCAGCTCGCCAACCGGGACAGAAGAGACCCAGTACTTC
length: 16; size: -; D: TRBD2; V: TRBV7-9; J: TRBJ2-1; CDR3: CASSNSGSRSYNEQFF; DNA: TGTGCCAGCAGCAATAGCGGGAGTCGTTCCTACAATGAGCAGTTCTTC
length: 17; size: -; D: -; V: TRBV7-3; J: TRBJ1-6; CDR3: CASSNGPRSSYNSPLHF; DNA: TGTGCCAGCAGCAACGGACCTAGGAGCTCCTATAATTCACCCCTCCACTTT
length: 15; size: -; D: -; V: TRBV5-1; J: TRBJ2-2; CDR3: CASSPGGGMIGELFF; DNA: TGCGCCAGCAGCCCCGGAGGGGGGATGATCGGGGAGCTGTTTTTT
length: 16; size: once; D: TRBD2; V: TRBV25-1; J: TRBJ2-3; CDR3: CASSGSGSPSTDTQYF; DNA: TGTGCCAGCAGCGGTAGCGGGAGCCCTAGCACAGATACGCAGTATTTT
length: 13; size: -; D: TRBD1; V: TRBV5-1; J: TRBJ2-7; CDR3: CASSRDRGNEQYF; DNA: TGCGCCAGCAGCCGGGACAGGGGGAACGAGCAGTACTTC
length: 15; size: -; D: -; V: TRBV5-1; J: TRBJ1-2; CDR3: CASSLGRNPGYGYTF; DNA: TGCGCCAGCAGCTTGGGACGGAACCCAGGCTATGGCTACACCTTC
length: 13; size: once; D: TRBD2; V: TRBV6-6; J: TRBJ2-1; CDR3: CASGTSGRNEQFF; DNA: TGTGCCAGTGGGACTAGCGGACGAAATGAGCAGTTCTTC
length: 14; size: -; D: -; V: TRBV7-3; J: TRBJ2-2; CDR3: CASSLNWNTGELFF; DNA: TGTGCCAGCAGCTTAAACTGGAACACCGGGGAGCTGTTTTTT
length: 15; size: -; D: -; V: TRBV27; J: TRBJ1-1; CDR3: CASSRGGARNTEAFF; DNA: TGTGCCAGCAGTAGGGGGGGCGCGAGGAACACTGAAGCTTTCTTT
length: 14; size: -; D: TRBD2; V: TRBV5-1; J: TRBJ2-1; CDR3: CASGTSGGYNEQFF; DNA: TGCGCCAGCGGGACTAGCGGGGGGTACAATGAGCAGTTCTTC
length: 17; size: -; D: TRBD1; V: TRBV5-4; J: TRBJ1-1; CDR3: CASRRGGTGGWNTEAFF; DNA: TGTGCCAGCAGGAGGGGTGGGACAGGGGGCTGGAACACTGAAGCTTTCTTT
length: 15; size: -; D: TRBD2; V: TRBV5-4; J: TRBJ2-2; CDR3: CASSSGLADTGELFF; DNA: TGTGCCAGCAGCTCCGGACTAGCGGACACCGGGGAGCTGTTTTTT
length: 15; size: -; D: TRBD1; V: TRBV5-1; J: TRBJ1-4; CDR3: CASSYRGPVYEKLFF; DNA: TGCGCCAGCAGTTACAGGGGCCCCGTTTACGAAAAACTGTTTTTT
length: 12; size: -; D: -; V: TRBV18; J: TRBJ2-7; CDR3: CASSPVRDEQYF; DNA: TGTGCCAGCTCACCAGTCAGGGACGAGCAGTACTTC
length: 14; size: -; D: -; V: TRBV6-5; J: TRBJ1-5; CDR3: CASSRVRGNQPQHF; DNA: TGTGCCAGCAGCCGGGTCCGGGGCAATCAGCCCCAGCATTTT
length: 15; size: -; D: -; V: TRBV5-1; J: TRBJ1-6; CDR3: CASSLGQRGWSPLHF; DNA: TGCGCCAGCAGCTTGGGTCAGCGCGGATGGTCACCCCTCCACTTT
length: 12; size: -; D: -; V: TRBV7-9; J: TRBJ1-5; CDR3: CASSFVGQPQHF; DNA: TGTGCCAGCAGCTTTGTAGGTCAGCCCCAGCATTTT
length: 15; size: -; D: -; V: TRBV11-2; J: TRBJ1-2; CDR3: CASSSVRGRHYGYTF; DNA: TGTGCCAGCAGCTCCGTCAGGGGTCGGCACTATGGCTACACCTTC
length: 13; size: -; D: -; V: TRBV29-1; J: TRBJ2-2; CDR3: CSVGMVNTGELFF; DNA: TGCAGCGTTGGGATGGTGAACACCGGGGAGCTGTTTTTT
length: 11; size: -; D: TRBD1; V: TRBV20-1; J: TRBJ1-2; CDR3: CSADREGGYTF; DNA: TGCAGTGCTGACAGGGAGGGCGGCTACACCTTC
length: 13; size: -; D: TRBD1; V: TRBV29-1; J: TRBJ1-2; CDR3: CSVGYRDRVVYTF; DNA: TGCAGCGTTGGGTACCGGGACAGGGTGGTCTACACCTTC
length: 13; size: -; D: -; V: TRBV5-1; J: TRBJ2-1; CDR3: CASSGWNYNEQFF; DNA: TGCGCCAGCAGCGGATGGAACTACAATGAGCAGTTCTTC
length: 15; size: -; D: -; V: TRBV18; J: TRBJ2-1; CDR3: CASSPGRDLLNEQFF; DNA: TGTGCCAGCTCACCTGGCCGGGACTTACTTAATGAGCAGTTCTTC
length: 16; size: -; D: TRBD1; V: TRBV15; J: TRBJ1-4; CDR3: CATSRGSTGPNEKLFF; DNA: TGTGCCACCAGCAGGGGTTCGACAGGGCCTAATGAAAAACTGTTTTTT
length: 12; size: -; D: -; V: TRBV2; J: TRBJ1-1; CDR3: CASSQGWTEAFF; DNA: TGTGCCAGCAGTCAGGGGTGGACTGAAGCTTTCTTT
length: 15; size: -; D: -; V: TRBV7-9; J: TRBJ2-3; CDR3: CASSLPGDREDTQYF; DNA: TGTGCCAGCAGCTTACCAGGTGATCGGGAAGATACGCAGTATTTT
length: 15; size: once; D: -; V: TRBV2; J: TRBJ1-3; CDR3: CASSDLRFSGNTIYF; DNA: TGTGCCAGCAGTGACCTCAGATTCTCTGGAAACACCATATATTTT
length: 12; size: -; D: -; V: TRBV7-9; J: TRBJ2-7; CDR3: CASSFAGSEQYF; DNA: TGTGCCAGCAGCTTTGCCGGTAGCGAGCAGTACTTC
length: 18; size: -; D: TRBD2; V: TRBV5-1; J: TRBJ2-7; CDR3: CASSLVRTSGGAFYEQYF; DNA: TGCGCCAGCAGCTTGGTTAGGACTAGCGGGGGGGCCTTCTACGAGCAGTACTTC
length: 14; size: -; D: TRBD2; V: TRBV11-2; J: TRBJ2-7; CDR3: CASSLASGSYEQYF; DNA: TGTGCCAGCAGCTTGGCTAGCGGCTCCTACGAGCAGTACTTC
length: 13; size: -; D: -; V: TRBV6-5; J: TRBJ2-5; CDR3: CASRKAGNHDQYF; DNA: TGTGCCAGCAGAAAGGCTGGAAACCATGATCAGTACTTC
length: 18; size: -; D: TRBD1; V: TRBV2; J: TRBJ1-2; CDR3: CASSPWDSLWELGYGYTF; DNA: TGTGCCAGCAGTCCCTGGGACAGTCTTTGGGAATTGGGCTATGGCTACACCTTC